One and the same sample provided the 18 T cell receptor beta chains below, sequenced in a study. Treg sorting used a CD4+CD25+CD127-/low gate. One entry per CDR3 protein results from TCRdb running MiXCR on the 5' RACE reads. This table has over 25,000 distinct CDR3 sequences, roughly 27% appearing once. Sequencing input: tumor-infiltrating Tregs sorted from the breast tumor. These receptors came from a female donor with breast cancer.

The CDR3 reads CASGLLYYEQYF. CDR3 sequence (DNA): TGTGCCAGCGGACTGTTGTACTACGAGCAGTACTTC. This rearrangement joins TRBV28 to TRBJ2-7, with a possible D match to TRBD2 (5 bases). Trimming left V 8 bases short and J 3 bases short, with 11 bases between. CDR1 and CDR2 (germline): MDHEN, SYDVKM. The CDR3 is 12 residues long. Full variable domain (rest looked up from reference TRBV28 and TRBJ2-7): DVKVTQSSRYLVKRTGEKVFLECVQDMDHENMFWYRQDPGLGLRLIYFSYDVKMKEKGDIPEGYSVSREKKERFSLILESASTNQTSMYLCASGLLYYEQYFGPGTRLTVT.

The table lists this clonotype with many counts. The chain joins TRBV9 to TRBJ1-4, with D perhaps TRBD1 (6 bases). Trimming pared 3 bases from V and 6 bases from J, leaving 12 bases between. CDR3 length: 14 residues. Per germline, CDR1 SGDLS and CDR2 YYNGEE. CDR3 residues: CASSEGGDDEKLFF. CDR3 bases: TGTGCCAGCAGCGAGGGGGGGGACGATGAAAAACTGTTTTTT.

This rearrangement joins TRBV6-7 to TRBJ1-3; D uncertain. TRBV6-7 is marked as an open reading frame, function uncertain. This CDR3 is 16 amino acids long. The ends were cut back, 5 bases at V and 2 bases at J, with 16 bases in the middle. Written as DNA, the CDR3 is TGTGCCAGCAGTCGGACGGATCTCTTTACTGGAAACACCATATATTTT. This codes for CASSRTDLFTGNTIYF.

This clonotype was observed many times. The chain carries TRBV20-1 and TRBJ2-5; 10 nucleotides agree with TRBD1. There are 14 residues in the CDR3. The junction had 7 bases not matched to a gene; V was cut back by 4 bases and J by 5 bases. Germline CDR1 reads DFQATT; CDR2 reads SNEGSKA (reference sequence). CDR3 loop: CSAIPGQGRETQYF. CDR3 sequence (DNA): TGCAGTGCTATTCCGGGACAGGGGCGGGAGACCCAGTACTTC.

The sample holds a few counts of this clonotype. V usage is TRBV20-1 and J usage is TRBJ2-3; 8 positions agree with TRBD2. Germline V CDR1 and CDR2: DFQATT, SNEGSKA (reference sequence). V trimming: 5 bases; J trimming: 4 bases; junction bases outside the gene matches: 8. The CDR3 has 14 amino acids. CDR3 in amino acids: CSALGTRVSDTQYF. The CDR3 DNA reads TGCAGTGCTCTCGGGACTAGAGTTTCAGATACGCAGTATTTT.

This clonotype was seen a few times. J is TRBJ2-1 and V is TRBV5-1; TRBD1 agrees at 9 bases. Germline V lookup: CDR1 SGHRS, CDR2 YFSETQ. The V segment lost 4 bases and the J segment 2 bases; nucleotides outside the gene matches: 4. The CDR3 has 15 amino acids. As DNA, the CDR3 is TGCGCCAGCAGCCTAGGACAGGGGCCCTACAATGAGCAGTTCTTC. It yields the protein CASSLGQGPYNEQFF.

A note on this clonotype: The missing conserved phenylalanine or tryptophan at the end of this CDR3 makes a read error likely. The DNA is omitted, as the CDR3 cannot be located on it reliably, and the CDR3 follows TCRdb's listing. CDR3 region: CASSYSVL. The V call is TRBV6-5, the J call TRBJ2-1. Per the germline V gene, CDR1 is MNHEY and CDR2 is SVGAGI. The CDR3 length is 8 residues, termini included.

The sample holds many counts of this clonotype. V usage is TRBV9 and J usage is TRBJ2-1, with 10 positions matching TRBD2. CDR3 length equals 15 residues. The V segment lost 3 bases and the J segment 8 bases; nucleotides outside the gene matches: 8. CDR1 is SGDLS and CDR2 is YYNGEE in the germline V gene. CDR3 nucleotide sequence: TGTGCCAGCAGCGCCTCCGGGACTAGCGTATATGAGCAGTTCTTC. Amino acid sequence: CASSASGTSVYEQFF.

On this clonotype itself: At one boundary the junction diverges from the germline segment, which might be a read error. The V gene is TRBV20-1, the J gene TRBJ2-7, with 10 positions matching TRBD2. The CDR3 has 13 residues. Germline V CDR1 and CDR2: DFQATT, SNEGSKA (reference sequence). CDR3 region: CSAQGLAAYEQHF. CDR3 nucleotide sequence: TGCAGTGCACAAGGACTAGCGGCCTACGAGCAGCACTTC.

Comments on this clonotype: The junction departs from the called germline gene at one end, perhaps through a read error. V is TRBV4-1 and J is TRBJ2-2; D possibly matches TRBD1 or TRBD2 (5 bases each). This CDR3 contains 15 residues. Germline V CDR1 and CDR2: MGHRA, YSYEKL. CDR3 sequence reads: CASSQGGVDTGELFF. CDR3 bases: TGCGCCAGCAGCCAAGGAGGGGTCGACACAGGGGAGCTGTTTTTT.

This clonotype was counted many times. V usage is TRBV12-3 or TRBV12-4 and J usage is TRBJ2-3; possibly TRBD2 for D (6 bases). Trimming removed 5 bases from V and 3 bases from J, with 9 bases in between. The CDR3 is made up of 13 amino acids. In nucleotides, the CDR3 is TGTGCCAGCAGTCCAGGGAGGACAGATACGCAGTATTTT. This sequence encodes CASSPGRTDTQYF.

Ten or more counts support this clonotype. The rearrangement joins TRBV6-6 to TRBJ2-1, with TRBD2 matching 12 bases. This CDR3 comprises 15 residues. Trimming at V came to 4 bases and at J to 7 bases, leaving 5 bases not matched to a gene. Germline CDR1 MNHNY, CDR2 SVGAGI (reference sequence). The CDR3 is CASSSRTSGINEQFF. CDR3 in DNA: TGTGCCAGCAGTTCACGGACTAGCGGGATTAATGAGCAGTTCTTC.

This clonotype has at least ten counts. The V and J genes are TRBV7-3 and TRBJ2-7; TRBD1 agrees at 7 bases. V lost 5 bases and J lost 3; bases outside the gene matches: 10. The CDR3 sequence is 15 residues long. Looked up from germline, CDR1 is SGHTA and CDR2 is FQGTGA. The CDR3 DNA reads as TGTGCCAGCAGCCTAGACCCCGGGACAGACTACGAGCAGTACTTC. This codes for CASSLDPGTDYEQYF.

A remark on this clonotype: This clone may be a read error of a much larger clone one base away. The CDR3 spells CASSFRGGSGADTQYF. The DNA for the CDR3 is TGTGCCAGCAGCTTTAGAGGGGGGTCTGGGGCAGATACGCAGTATTTT. The chain uses TRBV7-2 and TRBJ2-3; D is tentatively TRBD1 or TRBD2 (6 bases each). Germline CDR1 SGHTA, CDR2 FQGNSA. This CDR3 region has 16 residues. Trimming cost V 3 bases and J 4 bases, with 17 bases left between them.

A remark on this clonotype: A much larger clone is a single base away; this may be a read error. The gene calls are TRBV7-9 and TRBJ2-7; D unresolved. This CDR3 region has 13 residues. Germline V gene data show CDR1 as SEHNR and CDR2 as FQNEAQ (reference sequence). CDR3 amino acids: CVSSSGRAYEQYF. CDR3 bases: TGTGTCAGCAGCTCCGGACGAGCCTACGAGCAGTACTTC.

On this clonotype itself: It may be a read error: a sequence one base away is much more abundant. The chain has TRBV6-5 and TRBJ2-3; the D is unclear. In germline, CDR1 is MNHEY, CDR2 SVGAGI. The CDR3 runs to 12 residues. The CDR3 coding sequence is TGTGCCAGCACCAACGGTGGGGATATGCAGTATTTT. Its protein is CASTNGGDMQYF.

In regard to this clonotype: A much larger clone is a single base away; this may be a read error. This sequence joins TRBV12-3 or TRBV12-4 and TRBJ2-4; D unresolved. The last part of the DNA fits TRBJ2-7 better; the J call may be wrong. The CDR3 has 13 residues. DNA for the CDR3: TGTGCCAGCAGTTGGTCTAGCTCCTACGAGCAGTACTTC. It encodes CASSWSSSYEQYF.

This clonotype rates as medium-sized (0.01 to 0.1%). The V and J genes are TRBV6-7 and TRBJ2-1, with TRBD1 identical over 9 bases. TRBV6-7 is an ORF, with its function uncertain. CDR3 length equals 11 residues. With V trimmed by 10 bases and J by 10 bases, 5 bases remained unmatched. CDR3 protein: CAIQGAGEQFF. CDR3 nucleotides: TGTGCCATACAGGGGGCTGGCGAGCAGTTCTTC.